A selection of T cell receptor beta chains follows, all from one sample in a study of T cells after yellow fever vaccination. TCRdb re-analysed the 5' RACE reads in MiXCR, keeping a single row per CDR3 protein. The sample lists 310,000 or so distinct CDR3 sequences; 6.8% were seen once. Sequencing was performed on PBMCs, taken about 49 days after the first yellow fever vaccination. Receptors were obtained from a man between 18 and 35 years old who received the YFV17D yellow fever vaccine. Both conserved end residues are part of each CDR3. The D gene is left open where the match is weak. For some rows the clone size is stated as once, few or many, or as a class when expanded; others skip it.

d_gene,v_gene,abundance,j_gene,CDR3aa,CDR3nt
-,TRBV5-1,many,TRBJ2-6,CASSFFSGANVLTF,TGCGCCAGCAGCTTCTTCTCTGGGGCCAACGTCCTGACTTTC
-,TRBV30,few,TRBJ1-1,CAWRKNTEAFF,TGTGCCTGGCGAAAGAACACTGAAGCTTTCTTT
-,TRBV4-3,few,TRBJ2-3,CASSQQGRNTQYF,TGCGCCAGCAGCCAACAGGGAAGGAATACGCAGTATTTT
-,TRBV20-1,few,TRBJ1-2,CSARDSVDGYTF,TGCAGTGCTAGAGATTCGGTTGATGGCTACACCTTC
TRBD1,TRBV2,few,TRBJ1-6,CASRVTGGHSPLHF,TGTGCCAGCAGGGTGACAGGGGGCCATTCACCCCTCCACTTT
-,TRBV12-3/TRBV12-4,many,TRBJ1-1,CASSWGHRTNTEAFF,TGTGCCAGCAGCTGGGGGCACAGGACGAACACTGAAGCTTTCTTT
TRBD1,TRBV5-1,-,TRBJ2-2,CASSSGQEYTGELFF,TGCGCCAGCAGCTCGGGACAGGAGTACACCGGGGAGCTGTTTTTT
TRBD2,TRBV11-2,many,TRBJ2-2,CASSLDPPGGMNTGELFF,TGTGCCAGCAGCTTAGACCCCCCGGGGGGGATGAACACCGGGGAGCTGTTTTTT
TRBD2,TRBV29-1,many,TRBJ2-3,CSVTSGGRPGTDTQYF,TGCAGCGTTACTAGCGGGGGGAGACCAGGCACAGATACGCAGTATTTT
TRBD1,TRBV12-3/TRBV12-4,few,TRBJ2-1,CASSQTGNSYNEQFF,TGTGCCAGCAGCCAGACAGGGAACTCCTACAATGAGCAGTTCTTC
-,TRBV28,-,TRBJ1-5,CASRPIQGGGGNQPQHF,TGTGCCAGCAGACCCATACAGGGAGGGGGTGGCAATCAGCCCCAGCATTTT
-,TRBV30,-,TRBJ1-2,CAWSVAGGYTF,TGTGCCTGGAGTGTGGCGGGTGGCTACACCTTC
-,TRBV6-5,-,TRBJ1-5,CASSYSGMNQPQHF,TGTGCCAGCAGTTACTCAGGGATGAATCAGCCCCAGCATTTT
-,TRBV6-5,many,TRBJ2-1,CASSYSRGIHEQFF,TGTGCCAGCAGTTACTCGAGAGGGATCCATGAGCAGTTCTTC
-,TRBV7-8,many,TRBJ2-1,CASSLAARSSYNEQFF,TGTGCCAGCAGCTTAGCTGCGCGTAGCTCCTACAATGAGCAGTTCTTC
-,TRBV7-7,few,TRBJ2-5,CASSPSGPVQETQYF,TGTGCCAGCAGCCCCAGCGGGCCCGTCCAAGAGACCCAGTACTTC
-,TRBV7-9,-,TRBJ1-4,CASSLEAATNEKLFF,TGTGCCAGCAGCTTAGAGGCCGCAACTAATGAAAAACTGTTTTTT
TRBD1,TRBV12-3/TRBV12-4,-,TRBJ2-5,CASSPYRRDRRLF,TGTGCCAGCAGCCCGTACCGACGGGACAGGAGGCTCTTC
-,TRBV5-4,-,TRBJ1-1,CASSDWTAKHTEAFF,TGTGCCAGCAGCGATTGGACAGCTAAGCACACTGAAGCTTTCTTT
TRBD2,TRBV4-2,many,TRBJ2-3,CASSQDIGGASDTQYF,TGTGCCAGCAGCCAAGATATCGGGGGGGCTTCAGATACGCAGTATTTT
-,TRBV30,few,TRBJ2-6,CAWSVWGAGANVLTF,TGTGCCTGGAGTGTTTGGGGGGCTGGGGCCAACGTCCTGACTTTC
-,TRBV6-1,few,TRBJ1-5,CASSPAWGNQPQHF,TGTGCCAGCAGCCCCGCATGGGGCAATCAGCCCCAGCATTTT
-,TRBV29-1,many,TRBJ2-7,CSVEDRFSYEQYF,TGCAGCGTTGAAGATAGGTTCTCCTACGAGCAGTACTTC
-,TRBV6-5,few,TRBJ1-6,CASSYSAAEGSPLHF,TGTGCCAGCAGTTACTCCGCAGCCGAGGGATCACCCCTCCACTTT
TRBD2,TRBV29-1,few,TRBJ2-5,CSVEEGGETQYF,TGCAGCGTTGAAGAGGGAGGGGAGACCCAGTACTTC
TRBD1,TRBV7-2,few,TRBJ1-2,CASSPFGTDKGKSF,TGTGCCAGCAGCCCATTTGGGACAGATAAAGGCAAATCCTTC
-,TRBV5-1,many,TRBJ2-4,CASSLGTLRVDIQYF,TGCGCCAGCAGCCTAGGGACCCTCAGGGTGGACATTCAGTACTTC
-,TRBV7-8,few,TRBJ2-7,CASSLPIGLYEQYF,TGTGCCAGCAGCCTGCCAATAGGGCTCTACGAGCAGTACTTC
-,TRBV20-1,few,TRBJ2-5,CSARGGLETQYF,TGCAGTGCTAGAGGGGGTTTGGAGACCCAGTACTTC
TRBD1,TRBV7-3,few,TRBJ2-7,CASSPGPGQGPFEQYF,TGTGCCAGCAGCCCAGGGCCAGGACAGGGGCCTTTCGAGCAGTACTTC
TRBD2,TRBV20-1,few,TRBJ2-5,CSARLLAGVLGTQYF,TGCAGTGCTAGACTCCTAGCGGGGGTCTTGGGGACCCAGTACTTC
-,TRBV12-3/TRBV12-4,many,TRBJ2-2,CASNFGGNTGELFF,TGTGCCAGCAACTTTGGGGGGAACACCGGGGAGCTGTTTTTT
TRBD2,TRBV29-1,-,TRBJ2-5,CSVDFVLAGGPQETQYF,TGCAGCGTTGATTTTGTTCTAGCGGGGGGGCCCCAAGAGACCCAGTACTTC
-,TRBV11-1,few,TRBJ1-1,CASSLTEHTEAFF,TGTGCCAGCAGCTTAACTGAGCACACTGAAGCTTTCTTT
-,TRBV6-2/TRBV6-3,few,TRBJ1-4,CASREGGRVDEKLFF,TGTGCCAGCAGAGAAGGTGGCAGGGTGGACGAAAAACTGTTTTTT
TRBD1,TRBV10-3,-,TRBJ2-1,CAIGGVGTGGTSSYNEQFF,TGTGCCATCGGGGGGGTCGGGACAGGGGGAACTAGCTCCTACAATGAGCAGTTCTTC
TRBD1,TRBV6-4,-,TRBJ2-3,CASSDKGTGETDTQYF,TGTGCCAGCAGCGATAAAGGGACAGGGGAGACAGATACGCAGTATTTT
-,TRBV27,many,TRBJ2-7,CASSFDMPGFYEQYF,TGTGCCAGCAGTTTTGACATGCCCGGCTTCTACGAGCAGTACTTC
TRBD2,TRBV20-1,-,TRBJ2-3,CSAKEGLAGGVDTQYF,TGCAGTGCAAAAGAGGGACTAGCGGGGGGGGTAGATACGCAGTATTTT
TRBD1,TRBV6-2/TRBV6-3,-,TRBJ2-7,CASSQRDSAYEQYF,TGTGCCAGCAGTCAAAGGGACAGCGCCTACGAGCAGTACTTC
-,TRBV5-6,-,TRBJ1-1,CASSLSGEAFF,TGTGCCAGCAGCTTGTCCGGTGAAGCTTTCTTT
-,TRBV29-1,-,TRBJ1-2,CSVVAGPIYGYTF,TGCAGCGTTGTGGCAGGGCCTATCTATGGCTACACCTTC
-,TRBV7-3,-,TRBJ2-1,CASSPRRGPSGEQFF,TGTGCCAGCAGCCCCCGGCGGGGGCCAAGCGGTGAGCAGTTCTTC
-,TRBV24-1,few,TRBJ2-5,CATSDSAQETQYF,TGTGCCACCAGTGATTCGGCACAAGAGACCCAGTACTTC
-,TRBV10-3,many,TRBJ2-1,CAGAAGYYNEQFF,TGTGCCGGAGCGGCGGGTTACTACAATGAGCAGTTCTTC
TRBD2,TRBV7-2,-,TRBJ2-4,CASSLYLAGGRDIQYF,TGTGCCAGCAGCCTTTATCTAGCGGGGGGGAGGGACATTCAGTACTTC
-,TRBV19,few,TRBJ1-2,CASRRAGTYGYTF,TGTGCCAGTAGGAGGGCAGGGACGTATGGCTACACCTTC
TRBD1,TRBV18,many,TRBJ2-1,CASSLNQGAKYNEQFF,TGTGCCAGCTCACTTAATCAGGGGGCGAAGTACAATGAGCAGTTCTTC
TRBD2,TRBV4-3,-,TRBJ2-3,CASSQDPSGRGDTQYF,TGCGCCAGCAGCCAAGACCCTAGCGGGAGGGGGGATACGCAGTATTTT
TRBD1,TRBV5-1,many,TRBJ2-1,CASSPPGQGSNEQFF,TGCGCCAGCAGCCCGCCGGGACAGGGATCCAATGAGCAGTTCTTC
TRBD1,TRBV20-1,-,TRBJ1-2,CSARDHGTGLGDGYTF,TGCAGTGCTAGAGATCACGGGACAGGGCTGGGTGATGGCTACACCTTC
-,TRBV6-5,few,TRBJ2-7,CASSYSPVAYEQYF,TGTGCCAGCAGTTACTCTCCAGTAGCCTACGAGCAGTACTTC
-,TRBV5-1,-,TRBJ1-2,CASSGEGRANYGYTF,TGCGCCAGCAGCGGCGAGGGGAGGGCTAACTATGGCTACACCTTC
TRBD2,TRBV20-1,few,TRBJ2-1,CSATSGSPYNEQFF,TGCAGTGCTACTAGCGGGAGTCCCTACAATGAGCAGTTCTTC
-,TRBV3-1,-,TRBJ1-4,CASRGMRANEKLFF,TGTGCCAGCCGCGGGATGCGGGCTAATGAAAAACTGTTTTTT
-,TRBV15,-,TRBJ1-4,CATSVGADNEKLFF,TGTGCCACCAGCGTAGGAGCCGATAATGAAAAACTGTTTTTT
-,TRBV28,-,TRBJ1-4,CASTDSVNEKLFF,TGTGCCAGCACCGACAGCGTTAATGAAAAACTGTTTTTT
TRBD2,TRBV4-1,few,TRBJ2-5,CASSQPGRGGTQYF,TGCGCCAGCAGCCAACCGGGACGGGGGGGGACCCAGTACTTC
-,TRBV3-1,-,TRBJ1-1,CASSSTSADTEAFF,TGTGCCAGCAGCTCCACCTCAGCAGACACTGAAGCTTTCTTT
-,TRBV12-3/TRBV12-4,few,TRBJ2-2,CAIRTYTGELFF,TGTGCCATCAGAACTTACACCGGGGAGCTGTTTTTT